A selection of T cell receptor beta chains follows, all from one sample in a study of shared clonotypes between healthy human individuals. Clones were read by immunoSEQ multiplex PCR, and TCRdb kept only the in-frame ones, dropping some. Of under 2,500,000 clones listed, approximately 95% were seen once; the top ten hold more than 0.1%. The sequencing input was naive CD4+ T cells sorted from blood. The receptors come from a man younger than 35 in good health. Each CDR3 is given with its conserved first and last residue. A D gene is named only where the DNA matches it firmly. The size entry is marked missing in some rows and otherwise reads once, few, many or a size class.

d_call: .; clone_size: .; j_call: TRBJ1-3; v_call: TRBV30; cdr3_aa: CAWSLGSGNTIYF; cdr3_nt: TGTGCCTGGTCTCTCGGCAGTGGAAACACCATATATTTT
d_call: TRBD1; clone_size: .; j_call: TRBJ1-2; v_call: TRBV6-1; cdr3_aa: CASSGGTDPNYGYTF; cdr3_nt: TGTGCCAGCAGCGGAGGGACAGACCCTAACTATGGCTACACCTTC
d_call: TRBD1; clone_size: .; j_call: TRBJ2-5; v_call: TRBV30; cdr3_aa: CDWSVRGTGSTQYF; cdr3_nt: TGTGACTGGAGTGTTCGTGGGACAGGGAGTACCCAGTACTTC
d_call: TRBD2; clone_size: .; j_call: TRBJ2-1; v_call: TRBV7-9; cdr3_aa: CASSSSGGFNEQFF; cdr3_nt: TGTGCCAGCAGCTCGAGCGGGGGGTTTAATGAGCAGTTCTTC
d_call: TRBD2; clone_size: .; j_call: TRBJ2-2; v_call: TRBV11-3; cdr3_aa: CASSPRLAANTGELFF; cdr3_nt: TGTGCCAGCAGCCCGCGACTAGCAGCCAACACCGGGGAGCTGTTTTTT
d_call: .; clone_size: once; j_call: TRBJ1-5; v_call: TRBV19; cdr3_aa: CASSILGGGNQPQHF; cdr3_nt: TGTGCCAGTAGTATTTTGGGCGGAGGGAATCAGCCCCAGCATTTT
d_call: .; clone_size: .; j_call: TRBJ2-3; v_call: TRBV29-1; cdr3_aa: CSVGNGYSGSTDTQYF; cdr3_nt: TGCAGCGTTGGGAACGGTTATTCCGGGAGCACAGATACGCAGTATTTT
d_call: TRBD2; clone_size: .; j_call: TRBJ2-1; v_call: TRBV7-8; cdr3_aa: CASSKGLAYNEQFF; cdr3_nt: TGTGCCAGCAGCAAGGGACTAGCTTACAATGAGCAGTTCTTC
d_call: .; clone_size: .; j_call: TRBJ1-4; v_call: TRBV28; cdr3_aa: CASSHDRDSTTNEKLFF; cdr3_nt: TGTGCCAGCAGCCACGACCGGGACTCCACAACTAATGAAAAACTGTTTTTT
d_call: TRBD1; clone_size: few; j_call: TRBJ1-2; v_call: TRBV5-6; cdr3_aa: CASSSDRVSYGYTF; cdr3_nt: TGTGCCAGCAGCTCGGACAGGGTCAGCTATGGCTACACCTTC
d_call: .; clone_size: .; j_call: TRBJ1-4; v_call: TRBV9; cdr3_aa: CASSVGDNLPEKLFF; cdr3_nt: TGTGCCAGCAGCGTTGGGGACAACCTACCTGAAAAACTGTTTTTT
d_call: .; clone_size: .; j_call: TRBJ1-1; v_call: TRBV5-1; cdr3_aa: CASSAGTNTEAFF; cdr3_nt: TGCGCCAGCAGCGCTGGGACCAACACTGAAGCTTTCTTT
d_call: .; clone_size: .; j_call: TRBJ1-1; v_call: TRBV5-1; cdr3_aa: CASSRDDTEAFF; cdr3_nt: TGCGCCAGCAGCCGGGACGACACTGAAGCTTTCTTT
d_call: .; clone_size: .; j_call: TRBJ2-7; v_call: TRBV10-3; cdr3_aa: CAISESIPYEQYF; cdr3_nt: TGTGCCATCAGTGAGTCGATCCCCTACGAGCAGTACTTC
d_call: TRBD1; clone_size: .; j_call: TRBJ2-7; v_call: TRBV6-5; cdr3_aa: CASSRRQGPYEQYF; cdr3_nt: TGTGCCAGCAGCCGACGACAGGGCCCCTACGAGCAGTACTTC
d_call: .; clone_size: few; j_call: TRBJ2-7; v_call: TRBV6-5; cdr3_aa: CASSNSYEQYF; cdr3_nt: TGTGCCAGCAGTAACAGCTACGAGCAGTACTTC
d_call: .; clone_size: .; j_call: TRBJ1-1; v_call: TRBV6-5; cdr3_aa: CASRSGNTEAFF; cdr3_nt: TGTGCCAGCAGGTCGGGGAACACTGAAGCTTTCTTT
d_call: TRBD2; clone_size: .; j_call: TRBJ2-7; v_call: TRBV5-4; cdr3_aa: CASSRGDPTYEQYF; cdr3_nt: TGTGCCAGCAGCCGGGGGGATCCGACCTACGAGCAGTACTTC
d_call: .; clone_size: .; j_call: TRBJ2-7; v_call: TRBV7-9; cdr3_aa: CASSRDGYEQYF; cdr3_nt: TGTGCCAGCAGCCGCGACGGCTACGAGCAGTACTTC
d_call: .; clone_size: .; j_call: TRBJ2-7; v_call: TRBV19; cdr3_aa: CASMDHGTTAPAYF; cdr3_nt: TGTGCCAGTATGGATCACGGGACCACCGCTCCGGCGTACTTC
d_call: .; clone_size: .; j_call: TRBJ2-2; v_call: TRBV5-4; cdr3_aa: CASSLIPPNTGELFF; cdr3_nt: TGTGCCAGCAGCTTGATCCCCCCTAACACCGGGGAGCTGTTTTTT
d_call: .; clone_size: .; j_call: TRBJ1-2; v_call: TRBV9; cdr3_aa: CASSPHRLPIGYTF; cdr3_nt: TGTGCCAGCAGCCCGCACAGGCTTCCTATCGGCTACACCTTC
d_call: .; clone_size: .; j_call: TRBJ1-6; v_call: TRBV10-3; cdr3_aa: CAISDAGFVSPLHF; cdr3_nt: TGTGCCATCAGTGATGCAGGGTTTGTTTCACCCCTCCACTTT
d_call: TRBD1; clone_size: .; j_call: TRBJ2-7; v_call: TRBV5-4; cdr3_aa: CASSWDRGPYEQYF; cdr3_nt: TGTGCCAGCAGCTGGGACAGGGGGCCCTACGAGCAGTACTTC
d_call: TRBD1; clone_size: .; j_call: TRBJ1-3; v_call: TRBV14; cdr3_aa: CASSQDPGQVSGNTIYF; cdr3_nt: TGTGCCAGCAGCCAAGACCCCGGACAGGTTTCTGGAAACACCATATATTTT
d_call: TRBD1; clone_size: .; j_call: TRBJ1-2; v_call: TRBV5-1; cdr3_aa: CASSQGTVARDGYTF; cdr3_nt: TGCGCCAGCAGCCAAGGGACAGTTGCAAGAGATGGCTACACCTTC
d_call: .; clone_size: .; j_call: TRBJ1-1; v_call: TRBV4-1; cdr3_aa: CASSPLDRNTEAFF; cdr3_nt: TGCGCCAGCAGCCCCCTAGACCGGAACACTGAAGCTTTCTTT
d_call: TRBD1; clone_size: .; j_call: TRBJ1-6; v_call: TRBV4-2; cdr3_aa: CASSRGEGAGDSPLHF; cdr3_nt: TGTGCCAGCAGCCGGGGGGAGGGGGCAGGGGACTCACCCCTCCACTTT
d_call: .; clone_size: .; j_call: TRBJ2-2; v_call: TRBV7-6; cdr3_aa: CASSLATPGTTGELFF; cdr3_nt: TGTGCCAGCAGCTTAGCTACCCCGGGGACGACCGGGGAGCTGTTTTTT
d_call: TRBD1; clone_size: .; j_call: TRBJ1-2; v_call: TRBV19; cdr3_aa: CASSPQGFNYGYTF; cdr3_nt: TGTGCCAGTTCCCCACAGGGGTTTAACTATGGCTACACCTTC
d_call: TRBD1; clone_size: .; j_call: TRBJ2-2; v_call: TRBV29-1; cdr3_aa: CSVAAGTGKGTGELFF; cdr3_nt: TGCAGCGTTGCAGCTGGGACAGGGAAGGGCACCGGGGAGCTGTTTTTT
d_call: TRBD2; clone_size: .; j_call: TRBJ2-5; v_call: TRBV10-2; cdr3_aa: CASSEGGTRKETQYF; cdr3_nt: TGCGCCAGCAGTGAGGGCGGGACTAGGAAAGAGACCCAGTACTTC
d_call: .; clone_size: few; j_call: TRBJ1-6; v_call: TRBV28; cdr3_aa: CASILSDWNSPLHF; cdr3_nt: TGTGCCAGCATTCTATCGGACTGGAATTCACCCCTCCACTTT
d_call: .; clone_size: once; j_call: TRBJ2-2; v_call: TRBV18; cdr3_aa: CASSPVGAHTGELFF; cdr3_nt: TGTGCCAGCTCACCAGTGGGGGCCCACACCGGGGAGCTGTTTTTT
d_call: .; clone_size: .; j_call: TRBJ1-6; v_call: TRBV10-1; cdr3_aa: CASRPKAGSYNSPLHF; cdr3_nt: TGCGCCAGCCGACCGAAGGCCGGCTCCTATAATTCACCCCTCCACTTT
d_call: .; clone_size: .; j_call: TRBJ1-4; v_call: TRBV28; cdr3_aa: CASSGVAKGNEKLFF; cdr3_nt: TGTGCCAGCAGCGGCGTGGCAAAGGGTAATGAAAAACTGTTTTTT
d_call: TRBD2; clone_size: once; j_call: TRBJ2-7; v_call: TRBV7-6; cdr3_aa: CASSFRLAGPTSYEQYF; cdr3_nt: TGTGCCAGCAGCTTCAGACTAGCGGGTCCTACCTCCTACGAGCAGTACTTC
d_call: TRBD2; clone_size: .; j_call: TRBJ2-5; v_call: TRBV11-3; cdr3_aa: CASSLDLGLAAEGQETQYF; cdr3_nt: TGTGCCAGCAGCTTAGATTTGGGACTAGCGGCAGAGGGGCAAGAGACCCAGTACTTC
d_call: .; clone_size: .; j_call: TRBJ1-5; v_call: TRBV7-8; cdr3_aa: CASSLRSTLNQPQHF; cdr3_nt: TGTGCCAGCAGCCTTAGGTCCACCCTCAATCAGCCCCAGCATTTT
d_call: TRBD1; clone_size: .; j_call: TRBJ1-4; v_call: TRBV30; cdr3_aa: CAWSEQGGEKLFF; cdr3_nt: TGTGCCTGGAGTGAGCAGGGGGGAGAAAAACTGTTTTTT
d_call: .; clone_size: .; j_call: TRBJ2-2; v_call: TRBV2; cdr3_aa: CASRVGNREELFF; cdr3_nt: TGTGCCAGCAGGGTGGGCAACAGGGAGGAGCTGTTTTTT
d_call: TRBD2; clone_size: once; j_call: TRBJ2-1; v_call: TRBV6-4; cdr3_aa: CASSNEGRGEQFF; cdr3_nt: TGTGCCAGCAGCAATGAGGGGAGGGGTGAGCAGTTCTTC
d_call: TRBD1; clone_size: .; j_call: TRBJ2-3; v_call: TRBV7-3; cdr3_aa: CASSEWTGSTDTQYF; cdr3_nt: TGTGCCAGCAGCGAGTGGACAGGGAGCACAGATACGCAGTATTTT